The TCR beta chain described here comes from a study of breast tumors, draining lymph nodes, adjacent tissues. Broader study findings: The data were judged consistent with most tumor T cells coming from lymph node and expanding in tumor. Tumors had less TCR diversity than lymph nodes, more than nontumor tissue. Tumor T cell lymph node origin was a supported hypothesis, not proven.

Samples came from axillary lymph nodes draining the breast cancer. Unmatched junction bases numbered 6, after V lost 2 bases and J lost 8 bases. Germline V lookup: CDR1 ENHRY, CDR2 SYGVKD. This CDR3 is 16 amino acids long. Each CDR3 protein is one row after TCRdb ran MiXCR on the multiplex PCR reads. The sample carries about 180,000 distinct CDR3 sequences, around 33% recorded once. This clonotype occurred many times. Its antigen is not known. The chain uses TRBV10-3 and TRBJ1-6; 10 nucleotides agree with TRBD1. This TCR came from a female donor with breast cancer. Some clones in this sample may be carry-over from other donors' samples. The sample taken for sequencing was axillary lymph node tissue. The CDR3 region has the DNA TGTGCCATCAGTGAGGTGACAGGGGGCGCTCATTCACCCCTCCACTTT. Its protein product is CAISEVTGGAHSPLHF.